This TCR beta chain was identified during a study of human CD8 memory T cell subsets (dated by TCRdb to between 2020 and 2021). Study-level background: The clonal relationships among stem-like (TSTEM), progenitor exhausted-like (TPEX) and effector memory CD8+ T cell subsets were assessed by comparing the TCRbeta repertoires of these subsets. TCRbeta repertoires were obtained from TSTEM, TPEX and effector memory subsets contributed by each of about 6 donors. Results and caveats for the whole study, not just this receptor: Sequencing was limited to TCRbeta chains, and the repertoire comparisons were based on a handful of donors analyzed with paired t-tests and Bonferroni correction. Chao1 estimates suggested greater repertoire diversity in TSTEM than in TPEX subsets, potentially reflecting a broader range of specificities. Similarly high normalized Shannon-Wiener diversity was shown by TSTEM and TPEX subsets, whereas comparatively lower diversity was seen in effector memory subsets. Both stem-like subsets shared clonotypes with effector memory cells, but TSTEM and TPEX repertoires overlapped minimally, suggesting distinct antigen spectra.

Comments on this clonotype: Which antigen it targets is not known.

A Human TCR Profiling Kit was used to prepare UMI-labeled 5' RACE TCRbeta libraries. The same number of PCR cycles was used to prepare all TCRbeta libraries in parallel. Regarding the original processing steps: Each TCRbeta library contained between roughly 2,600 and 20,000 functional CDR3beta clonotypes. MIGEC 1.2.9 was used for UMI extraction and consensus assembly, with a minimum of three reads required per UMI. In-frame CDR3beta repertoires were extracted with MiXCR 3.0.3. After each sample was downsampled to 42,000 randomly selected UMIs, diversity metrics were computed in VDJtools 1.2.1. Repertoire overlap metrics D, R and F2 were calculated in VDJtools for the top 3,000 clones of each sample pair. Based on TCRdb reprocessing of the reads, there is one entry per CDR3 protein sequence, and DNA is missing. For this entry, the V and J calls and clone size follow TCRdb and not the study's own pipeline. The table for this sample records several thousand distinct CDR3 sequences. The biggest ten clones account for roughly 20% of the sample.

Density gradient separation was used to isolate peripheral blood mononuclear cells from healthy donor buffy coats. Negative magnetic separation using EasySep or MojoSort CD8+ T cell isolation kits was how the study enriched total CD8+ T cells. An RNeasy Mini Kit was used to extract total RNA from duplicate vials of approximately 140,000 sorted CD8+ T cells per subset. PBMCs were used either fresh or after cryopreservation in fetal bovine serum containing around 10% DMSO. Fluorescence-activated cell sorting on a FACSAria III was used to sort CD8+ T cell subsets to purity. Spanning cysteine to phenylalanine, the CDR3 consists of 17 amino acids. The nucleotide record is missing. The CDR1 and CDR2 encoded by the germline V gene are SGHAT and FQNNGV.

The TCR comes from a human donor in good health. Here the chain combines TRBV11-2 and TRBJ2-1; TCRdb reports TRBD1, a call that lacks DNA to check it against. The specimen was CD8+ T cells from PBMCs. The CDR3 protein is CASSPRTGEKYYNEQFF.